This T cell receptor (beta chain) comes out of a study of cytomegalovirus exposure and HLA in healthy donors. Points from the study as a whole: It was reported in a later analysis that an Asian-associated ancestry cluster showed fewer N-insertions than the approximately 700-donor mean.

13 Jbeta primers and 60 Vbeta primers were used for the PCR. Sequencing used immunoSEQ multiplex PCR; TCRdb keeps in-frame clones, though not all of them. Of 250,000 to 300,000 clones listed, around 90% are singletons. As concerns this clone: Its target is not known.

The sample taken for sequencing was PBMCs. This TCR came from a girl aged 2-9 years in good health and CMV-seronegative.

The CDR3 coding sequence is TGTGCCAGCAGTTCGCTAGCGGGGGAGGGCACCGGGGAGCTGTTTTTT. Its protein is CASSSLAGEGTGELFF. The chain has TRBV6-4 and TRBJ2-2, with 10 bases that match TRBD2. This CDR3 is built from 16 residues. CDR1 and CDR2 from the germline V gene are MRHNA and SNTAGT. The ends lost 5 bases at V and 4 bases at J; junction bases unmatched: 7.